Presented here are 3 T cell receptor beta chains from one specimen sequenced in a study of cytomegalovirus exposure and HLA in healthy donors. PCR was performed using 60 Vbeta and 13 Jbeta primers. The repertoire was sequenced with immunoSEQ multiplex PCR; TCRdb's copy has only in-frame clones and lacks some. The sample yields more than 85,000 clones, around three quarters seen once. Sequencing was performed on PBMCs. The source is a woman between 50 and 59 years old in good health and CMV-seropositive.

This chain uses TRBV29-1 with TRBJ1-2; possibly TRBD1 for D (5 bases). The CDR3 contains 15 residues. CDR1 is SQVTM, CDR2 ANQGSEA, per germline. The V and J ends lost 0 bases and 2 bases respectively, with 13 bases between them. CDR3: CSVEDWSGANYGYTF. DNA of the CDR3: TGCAGCGTTGAAGATTGGTCTGGGGCGAACTATGGCTACACCTTC.

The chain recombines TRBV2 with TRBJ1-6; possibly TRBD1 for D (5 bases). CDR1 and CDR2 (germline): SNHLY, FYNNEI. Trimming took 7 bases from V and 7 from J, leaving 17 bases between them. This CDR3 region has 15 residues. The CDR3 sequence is CASILIQGINSPLHF. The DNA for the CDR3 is TGTGCCAGCATCCTGATCCAGGGAATCAATTCACCCCTCCACTTT.

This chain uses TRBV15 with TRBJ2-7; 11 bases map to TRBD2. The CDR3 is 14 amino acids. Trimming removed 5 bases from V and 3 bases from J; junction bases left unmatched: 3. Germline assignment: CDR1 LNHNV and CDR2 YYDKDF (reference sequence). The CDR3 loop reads CATSLAGGYYEQYF. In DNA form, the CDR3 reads TGTGCCACCAGCCTAGCGGGAGGATACTACGAGCAGTACTTC.